This T cell receptor beta chain was found in a study of STAT5B mutations in CD4+ large granular lymphocyte leukemia. The germline V and J ends were trimmed by 0 bases and 0 bases, with 12 bases remaining between them. The CDR3 consists of 17 residues. The V gene's germline CDR1 is MGHRA and CDR2 YSYEKL. Assay: immunoSEQ multiplex PCR; the TCRdb copy retains only in-frame clones and omits some. The sample includes over 25,000 clones, over 80% of them seen just once. This clone was observed once. Specimen: CD4+ T cells from blood buffy coats. J is TRBJ1-5 and V is TRBV4-1, with unresolved D. The TCR was taken from a human donor in good health. This CDR3 reads CASSQEAGLLSNQPQHF. Here the CDR3 DNA reads TGCGCCAGCAGCCAAGAGGCAGGTCTACTTAGCAATCAGCCCCAGCATTTT.